This TCR beta chain was retrieved from a study of blood T cell repertoires in COVID-19. Trimming removed 7 bases from V and 8 bases from J; junction bases left unmatched: 6. The CDR3 has 14 amino acids. The germline gives CDR1 MNHEY, CDR2 SVGAGI. TCRdb's table, derived via immunoSEQ multiplex PCR, lists solely in-frame clones and lacks some. The data show 55,000 to 80,000 clones, around four fifths seen once. The receptor was derived from a man aged 50-60 years with active COVID-19. Sequencing was performed on peripheral blood. The genes are TRBV6-5 and TRBJ1-6; 9 bases align to TRBD1. The DNA of the CDR3 is TGTGCCAGCATCCTCGGGACAGGGTATTCACCCCTCCACTTT. Amino acids: CASILGTGYSPLHF.